The 17 T cell receptor beta chains below come from one sample, sequenced in a study of T-cell reconstitution after alpha-beta-depleted transplantation in children. Preparing the TCRbeta library involved the use of unique molecular identifiers. Using its own MiXCR run on the PCR reads, TCRdb lists one record per CDR3 protein. This table holds 500,000 or so distinct CDR3 sequences, over 9.5% found once. The sequencing here drew on PBMCs, mostly from graft donor cells, taken 180 days after TCRalphabeta/CD19-depleted stem cell transplant. These receptors were collected from a female patient between 2 and 15 years old who had a stem cell transplant for aplastic anemia, so the T cells may come from the graft donor.

The gene calls are TRBV7-9 and TRBJ2-7; tentative D call: TRBD2 (7 bases). V dropped 5 bases and J dropped 2 bases, with 16 bases sitting between them. The V gene's germline CDR1 is SEHNR and CDR2 FQNEAQ (reference sequence). The CDR3 contains 15 residues. CDR3 coding DNA: TGTGCCAGCAGCAGCTCGGGGGGCCGAGCCTACGAGCAGTACTTC. It codes for CASSSSGGRAYEQYF.

This clonotype was observed a handful of times. The V gene is TRBV29-1, the J gene TRBJ2-4; D uncertain. V lost 6 bases and J 8 bases, leaving 11 bases between the germline ends. The CDR3 extends over 11 amino acids. Looked up from germline, CDR1 is SQVTM and CDR2 is ANQGSEA. CDR3 nucleotide sequence: TGCAGCGTATCACATCCGGACATTCAGTACTTC. It codes for CSVSHPDIQYF. Using reference TRBV29-1 and TRBJ2-4 for the parts outside the CDR3, the full variable domain is SAVISQKPSRDICQRGTSLTIQCQVDSQVTMMFWYRQQPGQSLTLIATANQGSEATYESGFVIDKFPISRPNLTFSTLTVSNMSPEDSSIYLCSVSHPDIQYFGAGTRLSVL.

This clonotype was counted a few times. The V gene is TRBV3-1, the J gene TRBJ2-3; TRBD2 agrees at 9 bases. Germline V CDR1 and CDR2: LGHDT, YNNKEL (reference sequence). Trimming at V came to 0 bases and at J to 4 bases, leaving 5 bases not matched to a gene. The CDR3 totals 16 residues. CDR3 loop: CASSQESGRPADTQYF. DNA for the CDR3: TGTGCCAGCAGCCAAGAGAGCGGGAGGCCCGCAGATACGCAGTATTTT.

The V and J genes are TRBV28 and TRBJ2-2; D not resolved. V lost 2 bases to trimming and J lost 6 bases, with 7 bases between them. CDR3 length: 13 residues. CDR1 is MDHEN and CDR2 is SYDVKM in the germline V gene. This CDR3 is CASSLLSPGELFF. CDR3 bases: TGTGCCAGCAGTTTACTTAGCCCCGGGGAGCTGTTTTTT.

This clonotype has more than one count but fewer than ten. The chain has TRBV29-1 and TRBJ1-4; D not resolved. The germline V and J ends were trimmed by 0 bases and 0 bases, with 11 bases remaining between them. The CDR3 is 16 amino acids. Germline V gene lookup returns CDR1 SQVTM and CDR2 ANQGSEA. Written as DNA, the CDR3 is TGCAGCGTTGAAGAGGGCTTCGGGACAACTAATGAAAAACTGTTTTTT. Residues: CSVEEGFGTTNEKLFF.

The chain joins TRBV18 to TRBJ2-7; D may be TRBD1 (5 bases). CDR1 and CDR2 from the germline V gene are KGHSH and LQKENI. The CDR3 contains 16 residues. The germline V and J ends were trimmed by 1 base and 6 bases, with 19 bases remaining between them. The CDR3 here is CASSPLIRGRPGEQYF. DNA of the CDR3: TGTGCCAGCTCACCACTAATTAGGGGCCGCCCCGGCGAGCAGTACTTC.

This clonotype has at least ten counts. The V and J genes are TRBV5-5 and TRBJ1-1, with D perhaps matching TRBD1 (6 bases). Germline assignment: CDR1 SGHKS and CDR2 YYEKEE (reference sequence). The V end lost 5 bases, the J end lost 3 bases, and 14 bases lay between the germline ends. The length of the CDR3 is 14 residues. CDR3 DNA sequence: TGTGCCAGCAGTTATGCCAGGGGTGACACTGAAGCTTTCTTT. This gives the protein CASSYARGDTEAFF.

The chain is built from TRBV4-1 and TRBJ2-1, with 14 positions matching TRBD2. Germline CDR1 and CDR2: MGHRA and YSYEKL. The CDR3 has 18 amino acids. V was pared by 0 bases and J by 4 bases, with 5 bases of the junction left unmatched. The CDR3 region has the DNA TGCGCCAGCAGCCAAGAAGGGACTAGCGGGAGAGCGTACAATGAGCAGTTCTTC. Its protein product is CASSQEGTSGRAYNEQFF.

The rearrangement uses TRBV12-3 or TRBV12-4 and TRBJ1-1; D might be TRBD1 (5 bases). CDR3 size: 15 residues. Trimming cost V 3 bases and J 7 bases, with 18 bases left between them. The CDR3 spells CASSLPGQLTVEAFF. As DNA, the CDR3 is TGTGCCAGCAGTTTGCCGGGGCAGCTAACAGTTGAAGCTTTCTTT.

This clonotype was counted at least ten times. The chain joins TRBV19 to TRBJ2-1; 12 bases are a match to TRBD2. The J segment lost 9 bases and the V segment lost 4 bases, leaving 7 bases of the junction unmatched. The germline CDR1 and CDR2 sequences are LNHDA and SQIVND (reference sequence). The CDR3 consists of 15 residues. The CDR3 loop reads CASSTPLAGGSEQFF. The CDR3, as DNA: TGTGCCAGTAGTACGCCACTAGCGGGAGGATCTGAGCAGTTCTTC.

This clonotype was detected a few times. V usage is TRBV7-2 and J usage is TRBJ1-1; D is unresolved. The V end was cut by 1 base, the J end by 1 base, with 10 bases between. The CDR3 runs to 15 residues. Germline V gives CDR1 SGHTA, CDR2 FQGNSA. Written as DNA, the CDR3 is TGTGCCAGCAGCTTAGTCTTAGGGTGGAACACTGAAGCTTTCTTT. Amino acids: CASSLVLGWNTEAFF.

This clonotype showed up just a few times. The chain carries TRBV27 and TRBJ2-1; a possible D gene is TRBD1 (5 bases). Trimming left V 2 bases short and J 8 bases short, with 13 bases between. Germline values: CDR1 MNHEY, CDR2 SMNVEV (reference sequence). This CDR3 spans 14 amino acids. Written as DNA, the CDR3 is TGTGCCAGCAGTTTAGTGGGGCTTCCGGATGAGCAGTTCTTC. Translated: CASSLVGLPDEQFF.

The V gene is TRBV28, the J gene TRBJ2-4; D call uncertain. Looked up from germline, CDR1 is MDHEN and CDR2 is SYDVKM. The CDR3 extends over 15 amino acids. Trimming pared 6 bases from V and 0 bases from J, leaving 12 bases between. CDR3 nucleotides: TGTGCCAGCAGGATTCGGGCCTTAGCCAAAAACATTCAGTACTTC. Protein sequence: CASRIRALAKNIQYF.

V gene TRBV6-5 combines with J gene TRBJ2-7; D not certain. Germline-derived CDR1 and CDR2 are MNHEY and SVGAGI. Trimming left V 0 bases short and J 7 bases short, with 13 bases between. This CDR3 is 14 amino acids long. This CDR3 reads CASSYSSPLREQYF. CDR3 coding DNA: TGTGCCAGCAGTTACTCGAGTCCCCTGCGGGAGCAGTACTTC.

At least ten counts were recorded for this clonotype. This chain joins TRBV15 and TRBJ2-2; D call uncertain. The CDR3 has 14 amino acids. The germline V gene has CDR1 LNHNV and CDR2 YYDKDF (reference sequence). Trimming stripped 0 bases from V and 4 bases from J, with 6 bases between. CDR3: CATSRETVTGELFF. CDR3 nucleotide sequence: TGTGCCACCAGCAGAGAAACCGTCACCGGGGAGCTGTTTTTT.

This clonotype has a count of ten or more. V usage is TRBV10-3 and J usage is TRBJ2-2; D may be TRBD1 or TRBD2 (6 bases each). Trimming pared 3 bases from V and 8 bases from J, leaving 10 bases between. The CDR3 consists of 13 residues. CDR1 is ENHRY and CDR2 is SYGVKD in the germline V gene. The DNA for the CDR3 is TGTGCCATCAGTGACGGGGGCGTGGGGGAGCTGTTTTTT. Translated: CAISDGGVGELFF.

The chain carries TRBV11-3 and TRBJ2-1; 7 positions agree with TRBD2. V dropped 10 bases and J dropped 6; count of bases not matched to a gene: 9. The CDR3 spans 13 residues. In germline, CDR1 is SGHNT, CDR2 YENEEA. CDR3 amino acids: CATRQTSSNEQFF. The CDR3 nucleotides read TGTGCCACCAGGCAGACTAGCTCCAATGAGCAGTTCTTC. Variable domain in full (rest from reference TRBV11-3 and TRBJ2-1): EAGVVQSPRYKIIEKKQPVAFWCNPISGHNTLYWYLQNLGQGPELLIRYENEEAVDDSQLPKDRFSAERLKGVDSTLKIQPAELGDSAVYLCATRQTSSNEQFFGPGTRLTVL.